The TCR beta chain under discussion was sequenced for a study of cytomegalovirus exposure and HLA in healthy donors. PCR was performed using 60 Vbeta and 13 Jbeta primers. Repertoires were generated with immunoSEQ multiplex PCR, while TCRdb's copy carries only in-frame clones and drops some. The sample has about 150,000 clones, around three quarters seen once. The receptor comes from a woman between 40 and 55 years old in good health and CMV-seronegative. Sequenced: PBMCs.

The CDR3 nucleotides are TGTGCCAGCAGTTATAGACTAGCGGGGAGCAATGAGCAGTTCTTC. The encoded protein is CASSYRLAGSNEQFF. V usage is TRBV6-5 and J usage is TRBJ2-1, with 11 bases matching TRBD2. Trimming removed 3 bases from V and 6 bases from J; junction bases left unmatched: 4. Germline V lookup: CDR1 MNHEY, CDR2 SVGAGI. The CDR3 contains 15 residues.